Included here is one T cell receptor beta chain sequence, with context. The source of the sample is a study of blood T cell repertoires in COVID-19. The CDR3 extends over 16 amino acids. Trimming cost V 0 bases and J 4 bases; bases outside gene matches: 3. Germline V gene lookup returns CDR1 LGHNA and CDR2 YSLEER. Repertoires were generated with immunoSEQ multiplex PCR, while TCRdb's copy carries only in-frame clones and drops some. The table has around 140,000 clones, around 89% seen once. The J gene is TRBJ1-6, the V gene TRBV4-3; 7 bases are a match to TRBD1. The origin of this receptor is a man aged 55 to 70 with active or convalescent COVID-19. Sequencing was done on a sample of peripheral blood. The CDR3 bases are TGCGCCAGCAGCCAAGATTACAGGGGATATAATTCACCCCTCCACTTT. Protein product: CASSQDYRGYNSPLHF.